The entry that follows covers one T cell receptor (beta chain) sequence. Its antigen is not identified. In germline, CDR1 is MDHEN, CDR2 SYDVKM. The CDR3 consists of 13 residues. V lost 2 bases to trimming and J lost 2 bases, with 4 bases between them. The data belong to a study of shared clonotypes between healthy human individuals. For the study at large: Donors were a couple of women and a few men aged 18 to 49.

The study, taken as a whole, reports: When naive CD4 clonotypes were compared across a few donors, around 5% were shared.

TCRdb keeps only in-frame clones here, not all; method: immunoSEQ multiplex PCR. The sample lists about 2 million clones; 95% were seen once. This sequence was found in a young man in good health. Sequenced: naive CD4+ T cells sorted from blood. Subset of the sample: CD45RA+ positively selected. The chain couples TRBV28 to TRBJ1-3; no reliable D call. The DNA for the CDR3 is TGTGCCAGCAGTTTACTCGCTGGAAACACCATATATTTT. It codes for CASSLLAGNTIYF.